The 21 T cell receptor beta chains below all came from one sample that was sequenced in a study of blood T cell repertoires in COVID-19. This table comes from immunoSEQ multiplex PCR, and its TCRdb copy is limited to in-frame clones, with some not included. Of about 120,000 clones in the sample, roughly 85% were seen once. Sequencing input: peripheral blood. Receptors originate from a woman between 55 and 75 years old with COVID-19, enrolled during active disease.

The chain links TRBV19 to TRBJ2-1; 9 nucleotides agree with TRBD2. The CDR3 is 16 amino acids. V lost 3 bases, J lost 5 bases, and 8 bases stayed unmatched. Germline assignment: CDR1 LNHDA and CDR2 SQIVND (reference sequence). CDR3 loop: CASSMVSGGSDNEQFF. The CDR3 nucleotides are TGTGCCAGTAGTATGGTTAGCGGGGGATCCGACAATGAGCAGTTCTTC.

This clone came up a few times. The J gene is TRBJ1-5, the V gene TRBV12-1. TRBV12-1 is annotated as a pseudogene. The CDR3 runs to 15 residues. Here the CDR3 DNA reads TGTGCCAGCAGCCCCTGGGAGGAGAGCAATCAGCCCCAGCATTTT. Protein product: CASSPWEESNQPQHF.

This chain connects TRBV19 to TRBJ1-3, with 9 bases identical to TRBD1. The V gene's germline CDR1 is LNHDA and CDR2 SQIVND (reference sequence). The V and J ends lost 4 bases and 4 bases, in that order; junction bases with no gene match: 5. CDR3 length equals 15 residues. The CDR3 region has the DNA TGTGCCAGTAGTAGAACAGGGGGCGGCGGAAACACCATATATTTT. It is translated as CASSRTGGGGNTIYF.

About this clone itself: Additional DNA sequences in this sample encode the identical CDR3. The V call is TRBV30, the J call TRBJ1-1; 7 nucleotides align to TRBD1. V gave up 1 base and J gave up 1 base; unmatched junction bases: 0. The CDR3 has 13 residues. Germline V lookup: CDR1 GTSNPN, CDR2 SVGIG (reference sequence). CDR3 sequence: CAWSGQGNTEAFF. As DNA, the CDR3 is TGTGCCTGGAGTGGACAGGGGAACACTGAAGCTTTCTTT.

The chain employs TRBV4-2 and TRBJ1-1; D gene unclear. Germline CDR1 LGHNA, CDR2 YNFKEQ. There are 15 residues in the CDR3. V gave up 0 bases and J gave up 4 bases, with 12 bases separating them. CDR3 sequence (DNA): TGTGCCAGCAGCCAAGATCGGGAAGACACCACTGAAGCTTTCTTT. This sequence encodes CASSQDREDTTEAFF.

The V call is TRBV20-1, the J call TRBJ2-7; D is unclear. V lost 6 bases and J lost 5, with 11 bases in between. The germline gives CDR1 DFQATT, CDR2 SNEGSKA (reference sequence). This CDR3 contains 11 residues. Here the CDR3 reads CSAKTWDEQYF. In nucleotides, the CDR3 is TGCAGTGCGAAGACTTGGGACGAGCAGTACTTC.

The chain recombines TRBV7-3 with TRBJ2-3; TRBD2 matches 9 bases. Germline trimming cut 3 bases from V and 1 base from J; bases unmatched to any gene: 8. CDR1 SGHTA and CDR2 FQGTGA come from the germline V gene. The length of the CDR3 is 17 residues. CDR3 residues: CASSLAGGALGTDTQYF. CDR3 nucleotides: TGTGCCAGCAGCTTGGCGGGGGGGGCCCTGGGCACAGATACGCAGTATTTT.

CDR3 amino acids: CASSLKTGKDEQFF. For the CDR3, the DNA is TGTGCCAGCAGCCTAAAGACAGGGAAAGATGAGCAGTTCTTC. The chain recombines TRBV11-3 with TRBJ2-1; 7 bases map to TRBD1. There are 14 residues in the CDR3. J lost 8 bases, V lost 5 bases, and 9 bases had no gene match. Germline V CDR1 and CDR2: SGHNT, YENEEA.

The J gene is TRBJ1-1, the V gene TRBV6-6, with 9 positions matching TRBD1. This CDR3 comprises 15 residues. Germline V gene data show CDR1 as MNHNY and CDR2 as SVGAGI (reference sequence). V was clipped by 3 bases and J by 2 bases; unmatched bases: 4. The CDR3 loop is CASSYLGQGNTEAFF. CDR3 nucleotide sequence: TGTGCCAGCAGTTATTTGGGACAGGGTAACACTGAAGCTTTCTTT.

The chain uses TRBV5-1 and TRBJ2-5, with D hard to call. The V end was cut by 5 bases, the J end by 3 bases, with 8 bases between. The CDR3 consists of 12 residues. Germline assignment: CDR1 SGHRS and CDR2 YFSETQ. The CDR3 sequence: CASRGDKETQYF. The CDR3 region has the DNA TGCGCCAGCAGGGGCGATAAAGAGACCCAGTACTTC.

V gene TRBV14 combines with J gene TRBJ1-2; D not certain. V lost 3 bases and J lost 5, with 16 bases in between. CDR3 size: 15 residues. Germline assignment: CDR1 SGHDN and CDR2 FVKESK. The DNA for the CDR3 is TGTGCCAGCAGCCATGAGGTAAACCCGCTTTATGGCTACACCTTC. Encoded protein: CASSHEVNPLYGYTF. Complete variable domain (other parts from reference TRBV14 and TRBJ1-2): EAGVTQFPSHSVIEKGQTVTLRCDPISGHDNLYWYRRVMGKEIKFLLHFVKESKQDESGMPNNRFLAERTGGTYSTLKVQPAELEDSGVYFCASSHEVNPLYGYTFGSGTRLTVV.

This clone is a singleton in its sample. This chain links TRBV6-5 with TRBJ1-4, with D perhaps matching TRBD1 (6 bases). Trimming pared 4 bases from V and 7 bases from J, leaving 13 bases between. Germline lookup yields CDR1 MNHEY and CDR2 SVGAGI. The CDR3 loop spans 14 amino acids. The CDR3 region is CASSLQGNGEKLFF. Here the CDR3 DNA reads TGTGCCAGCAGTTTACAGGGAAACGGTGAAAAACTGTTTTTT.

The chain employs TRBV7-9 and TRBJ1-4, with TRBD1 identical over 8 bases. J was trimmed by 4 bases and V by 5 bases; bases with no gene match: 9. This CDR3 contains 16 residues. Germline CDR1 is SEHNR and CDR2 is FQNEAQ (reference sequence). Here the CDR3 reads CASSERPGQVNEKLFF. The CDR3 DNA sequence: TGTGCCAGCAGCGAACGCCCGGGACAGGTTAATGAAAAACTGTTTTTT.

This chain links TRBV27 with TRBJ2-5, with 9 bases that match TRBD2. This CDR3 comprises 16 residues. The V segment lost 3 bases and the J segment 4 bases; nucleotides outside the gene matches: 9. Germline CDR1 reads MNHEY; CDR2 reads SMNVEV (reference sequence). The CDR3 here is CASSFKAGGPLETQYF. CDR3 bases: TGTGCCAGCAGTTTTAAGGCGGGGGGGCCGTTAGAGACCCAGTACTTC.

This chain uses TRBV18 with TRBJ2-2; TRBD2 matches at 11 bases. The CDR3 consists of 17 residues. Losses at the gene ends were 4 bases for V and 4 bases for J; bases not matched to a gene: 8. The germline V gene has CDR1 KGHSH and CDR2 LQKENI. CDR3 coding DNA: TGTGCCAGCTCACTCCGAGCGGGGACTAGCGGCACCGGGGAGCTGTTTTTT. Its translation is CASSLRAGTSGTGELFF.

Details on this clone: The junction and the germline gene differ at one end; a read error may be behind it. J is TRBJ1-1 and V is TRBV11-2, with D tentatively TRBD1 (6 bases). The CDR3 runs to 11 residues. The germline V gene has CDR1 SGHAT and CDR2 FQNNGV. This CDR3 is CASSFGGRPLF. As DNA, the CDR3 is TGTGCCAGCAGCTTCGGGGGGCGGCCCCTCTTT.

The chain is built from TRBV19 and TRBJ1-6, with TRBD1 identical over 8 bases. The germline V gene has CDR1 LNHDA and CDR2 SQIVND (reference sequence). V gave up 5 bases and J gave up 4 bases; unmatched junction bases: 10. This CDR3 contains 17 residues. The CDR3 reads CASSVYQGAFYNSPLHF. CDR3 nucleotide sequence: TGTGCCAGTAGTGTTTATCAGGGGGCCTTTTATAATTCACCCCTCCACTTT.

The chain employs TRBV10-3 and TRBJ2-5; D not certain. CDR3 length: 14 amino acids. Trimming cost V 0 bases and J 0 bases, with 5 bases left between them. The germline V gene has CDR1 ENHRY and CDR2 SYGVKD. Here the CDR3 DNA reads TGTGCCATCAGTGAGTCGCGGCACCAAGAGACCCAGTACTTC. It is translated as CAISESRHQETQYF.

The chain links TRBV3-1 (or the pseudogene TRBV3-2) to TRBJ2-3, with D tentatively TRBD2 (6 bases). Per the germline V gene, CDR1 is LGHDT and CDR2 is YNNKEL (reference sequence). V was trimmed by 3 bases and J by 5 bases, leaving 24 bases between them. The CDR3 is 18 residues long. The CDR3 bases are TGTGCCAGCAGCCACCGACTAGTTCGGGGGATATTCGAAGATACGCAGTATTTT. It codes for CASSHRLVRGIFEDTQYF.

The chain joins TRBV7-2 to TRBJ1-2; no clear D. CDR3 length: 12 residues. The germline gives CDR1 SGHTA, CDR2 FQGNSA. V was cut by 3 bases and J by 5 bases, with 7 bases left in between. Here the CDR3 reads CASSFSSYGYTF. CDR3 coding DNA: TGTGCCAGCAGCTTTTCCTCGTATGGCTACACCTTC.

The rearrangement uses TRBV19 and TRBJ2-3, with TRBD2 matching 13 bases. J gave up 7 bases and V 5 bases, and 6 bases lay outside the gene matches. The CDR3 extends over 15 amino acids. Germline V lookup: CDR1 LNHDA, CDR2 SQIVND (reference sequence). The CDR3 loop reads CASSLEGTSGNTQYF. CDR3 bases: TGTGCCAGTAGTCTCGAGGGGACTAGCGGGAATACGCAGTATTTT.